This TCR beta chain was retrieved from a study of shared clonotypes between healthy human individuals. General study findings and limits: Larger estimated richness was generally seen in naive subsets than in memory subsets.

The V segment lost 6 bases and the J segment 0 bases; nucleotides outside the gene matches: 5. The CDR3 contains 14 residues. Germline-derived CDR1 and CDR2 are MDHEN and SYDVKM. About this clone itself: The antigen remains unidentified.

Splitting the CD4+ cells yielded a CD45RA+ naive subset and a CD45RA-negative memory subset. When replicate PCRs were run on sorted subsets, they used about 200 ng DNA, tens of thousands of T cell genomes. Some clones are missing from TCRdb's copy, which holds only in-frame ones; the method was immunoSEQ multiplex PCR. Found here are around 1.1 million clones, 77% of them singletons; the top ten hold 0.7% to 0.95%. The specimen was memory CD4+ T cells from PBMCs. Subset noted: CD45RA-negative fraction. The gene calls are TRBV28 and TRBJ2-7, with 7 nucleotides matching TRBD1. This sequence originates from a man between 18 and 29 years old in good health. Some clones in this sample may be carry-over from other donors' samples. In nucleotides, the CDR3 is TGTGCCAGCAGGAGGACAGGACCCTCCTACGAGCAGTACTTC. This encodes CASRRTGPSYEQYF.